This entry lists 16 T cell receptor beta chains sequenced from one sample in a study of blood T cells in healthy people across ages. Alongside a J-beta primer mix, a sample-barcoded 5' primer served in a second PCR lasting 7 to 11 cycles. TCRdb reprocessed the 5' RACE reads via MiXCR and lists one record per CDR3 protein. The sample gives some 1.6 million distinct CDR3 sequences, almost 35% of which show up once; roughly 10% is in the top ten. The sequencing input was blood. The receptors derive from a woman aged 30 to 39 in good health.

Only a few counts were recorded for this clonotype. The chain combines TRBV2 with TRBJ1-2, with D possibly matching TRBD1 (6 bases). CDR1 and CDR2 (germline): SNHLY, FYNNEI. The ends were cut back, 7 bases at V and 4 bases at J, with 19 bases in the middle. The CDR3 runs 15 residues. Written as DNA, the CDR3 is TGTGCCAGCACCCATGACCCCATACAGGGCTATGGCTACACCTTC. Translating it yields CASTHDPIQGYGYTF.

The J gene is TRBJ1-1, the V gene TRBV27; D remains unclear. The germline gives CDR1 MNHEY, CDR2 SMNVEV (reference sequence). V lost 7 bases to trimming and J lost 6 bases, with 6 bases between them. The CDR3 spans 10 residues. CDR3 sequence (DNA): TGTGCCAGCACACGGCCTGAAGCTTTCTTT. Protein: CASTRPEAFF.

This clonotype was seen a handful of times. V gene TRBV7-2 combines with J gene TRBJ2-7; maybe TRBD1 (6 bases). Trimming took off 4 bases at V and 5 bases at J, with 27 bases between the two ends. CDR3 length: 18 residues. CDR1 SGHTA and CDR2 FQGNSA come from the germline V gene. CDR3 protein: CASSSRDIGILGSHEQYF. DNA for the CDR3: TGTGCCAGCAGCTCCCGGGACATCGGAATTTTGGGTTCCCACGAGCAGTACTTC.

The sample holds many counts of this clonotype. J is TRBJ2-5 and V is TRBV4-2; 10 nucleotides align to TRBD2. CDR3 length: 17 residues. The V and J ends lost 5 bases and 2 bases, in that order; junction bases with no gene match: 11. Germline CDR1 reads LGHNA; CDR2 reads YNFKEQ. In nucleotides, the CDR3 is TGTGCCAGCAGCGAAGGGGTAGCGGGGGGACCTCAAGAGACCCAGTACTTC. This encodes CASSEGVAGGPQETQYF.

This CDR3 is CASSLSLGRETYNEQFF. In DNA, the CDR3 is TGTGCCAGCAGCTTGTCCTTAGGGCGGGAGACCTACAATGAGCAGTTCTTC. This chain joins TRBV7-9 and TRBJ2-1; 7 bases map to TRBD2. CDR1 SEHNR and CDR2 FQNEAQ come from the germline V gene (reference sequence). CDR3 length: 17 amino acids. V was pared by 3 bases and J by 2 bases, with 10 bases of the junction left unmatched.

The rearrangement uses TRBV20-1 and TRBJ2-1, with 13 bases that match TRBD2. V lost 6 bases and J lost 2; bases outside the gene matches: 13. The CDR3 loop spans 18 amino acids. Per germline, CDR1 DFQATT and CDR2 SNEGSKA (reference sequence). CDR3 in amino acids: CSARTSGGPGGPYNEQFF. The CDR3 coding sequence is TGCAGTGCCCGGACTAGCGGGGGCCCCGGTGGGCCCTACAATGAGCAGTTCTTC.

This clonotype was counted a single time. This rearrangement joins TRBV20-1 to TRBJ2-1; D gene unclear. The ends were cut back, 0 bases at V and 2 bases at J, with 8 bases in the middle. Germline-derived CDR1 and CDR2 are DFQATT and SNEGSKA (reference sequence). The CDR3 has 14 residues. CDR3 sequence: CSARDGTTYNEQFF. In DNA, the CDR3 is TGCAGTGCTAGAGATGGCACTACCTACAATGAGCAGTTCTTC.

CDR3 sequence (DNA): TGCAGCGCAGTAGGGGTAAGCACTGAAGCTTTCTTT. Its protein product is CSAVGVSTEAFF. The chain links TRBV29-1 to TRBJ1-1; D may be TRBD1 (5 bases). This CDR3 contains 12 residues. The V and J ends lost 7 bases and 4 bases respectively, with 13 bases between them. Germline CDR1 and CDR2: SQVTM and ANQGSEA. The full variable domain, with the rest looked up from reference TRBV29-1 and TRBJ1-1, is SAVISQKPSRDICQRGTSLTIQCQVDSQVTMMFWYRQQPGQSLTLIATANQGSEATYESGFVIDKFPISRPNLTFSTLTVSNMSPEDSSIYLCSAVGVSTEAFFGQGTRLTVV.

This clonotype appeared a few times. V gene TRBV4-1 combines with J gene TRBJ2-7; the match to TRBD1 covers 7 bases. The CDR3 length is 16 residues. Trimming took 2 bases from V and 9 from J; bases not matched to a gene: 16. Germline V CDR1 and CDR2: MGHRA, YSYEKL. The CDR3 nucleotides read TGCGCCAGCAGCCAAAGGGGGCTCGGAGAGGGCAATGGGCAGTACTTC. Translated: CASSQRGLGEGNGQYF.

The CDR3 nucleotides read TGCGCCAGCAGCTTAATTGCCGGGACAGAGAACGAGCAGTACTTC. Translated: CASSLIAGTENEQYF. This chain uses TRBV5-1 with TRBJ2-5, with 7 bases that match TRBD1. The better agreement between TRBJ2-7 and the DNA end casts doubt on the J call. CDR3 length: 15 amino acids. CDR1 is SGHRS, CDR2 YFSETQ, per germline.

The chain is built from TRBV3-1 and TRBJ2-3; D unresolved. This CDR3 contains 15 residues. Germline CDR1 reads LGHDT; CDR2 reads YNNKEL (reference sequence). The V gene lost 2 bases and the J gene lost 3 bases, with 12 bases spanning the gap. CDR3 DNA: TGTGCCAGCAGCCAACGACGCGCGATGACAGATACGCAGTATTTT. This encodes CASSQRRAMTDTQYF.

This clonotype was counted a single time. At one end, the junction sequence differs from germline, possibly due to a read error. This sequence joins TRBV9 and TRBJ2-6, with D possibly called TRBD1 or TRBD2 (7 bases each). The germline CDR1 and CDR2 sequences are SGDLS and YYNGEE. The CDR3 covers 15 residues. The CDR3 region has the DNA TGTGCCAGCAGCGTATTTCAGGGGGGGGCCAACGTCCGGACTTTC. It codes for CASSVFQGGANVRTF.

The chain links TRBV14 to TRBJ2-5; D possibly corresponds to TRBD2 (6 bases). The DNA end lines up better with TRBJ2-7; the J call may be wrong. Germline-derived CDR1 and CDR2 are SGHDN and FVKESK. The CDR3 extends over 17 amino acids. The CDR3 loop reads CASSQVWYGGSDYEQYF. The CDR3 DNA reads as TGTGCCAGCAGCCAAGTTTGGTATGGGGGGTCGGACTACGAGCAGTACTTC.

This clonotype was detected only a few times. V and J are TRBV20-1 and TRBJ1-2; D not certain. Trimming took off 6 bases at V and 2 bases at J, with 19 bases between the two ends. In germline, CDR1 is DFQATT, CDR2 SNEGSKA (reference sequence). This CDR3 is 15 amino acids long. The CDR3 region has the DNA TGCAGTGCCCTTAATCGCCCCAGCGGGAACTATGGCTACACCTTC. As protein: CSALNRPSGNYGYTF.

The chain joins TRBV12-3 or TRBV12-4 to TRBJ2-7, with 8 positions matching TRBD1. With V trimmed by 3 bases and J by 1 base, 8 bases remained unmatched. This CDR3 spans 16 amino acids. This CDR3 reads CASSLGPQGGSYEQYF. The CDR3 region has the DNA TGTGCCAGCAGTTTGGGGCCACAGGGGGGTTCCTACGAGCAGTACTTC.

This clonotype was seen more than once but under ten times. The chain recombines TRBV10-2 with TRBJ2-3, with D perhaps TRBD2 (5 bases). Trimming took 4 bases from V and 0 from J, leaving 8 bases between them. The CDR3 length is 14 residues. Germline CDR1 and CDR2: WSHSY and SAAADI. The CDR3: CASSGETSTDTQYF. The CDR3 DNA reads TGCGCCAGCAGTGGGGAGACTAGCACAGATACGCAGTATTTT.